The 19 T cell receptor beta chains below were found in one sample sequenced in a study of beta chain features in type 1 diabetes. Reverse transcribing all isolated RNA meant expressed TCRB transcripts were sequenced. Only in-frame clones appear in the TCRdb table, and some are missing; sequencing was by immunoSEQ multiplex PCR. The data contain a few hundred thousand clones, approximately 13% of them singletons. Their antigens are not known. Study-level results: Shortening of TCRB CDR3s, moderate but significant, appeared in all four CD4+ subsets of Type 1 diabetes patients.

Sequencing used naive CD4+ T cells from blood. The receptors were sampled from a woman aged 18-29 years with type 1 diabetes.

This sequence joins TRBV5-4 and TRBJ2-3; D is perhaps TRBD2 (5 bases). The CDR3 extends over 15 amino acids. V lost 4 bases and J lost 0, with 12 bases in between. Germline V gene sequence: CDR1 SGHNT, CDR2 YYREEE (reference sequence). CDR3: CASSADSPSTDTQYF. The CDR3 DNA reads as TGTGCCAGCAGCGCGGACTCTCCTAGCACAGATACGCAGTATTTT.

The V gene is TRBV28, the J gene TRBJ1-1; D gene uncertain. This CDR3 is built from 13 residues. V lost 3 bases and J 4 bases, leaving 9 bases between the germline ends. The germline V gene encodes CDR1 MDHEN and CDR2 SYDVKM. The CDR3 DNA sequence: TGTGCCAGCAGTTTCATCCGAGGCACTGAAGCTTTCTTT. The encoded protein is CASSFIRGTEAFF.

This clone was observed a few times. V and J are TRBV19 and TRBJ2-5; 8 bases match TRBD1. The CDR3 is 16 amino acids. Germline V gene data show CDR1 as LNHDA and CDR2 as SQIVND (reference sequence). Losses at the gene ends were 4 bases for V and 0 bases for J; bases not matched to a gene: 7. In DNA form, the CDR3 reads TGTGCCAGTAGTAGGACAGGGATAGCGTACCAAGAGACCCAGTACTTC. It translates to CASSRTGIAYQETQYF.

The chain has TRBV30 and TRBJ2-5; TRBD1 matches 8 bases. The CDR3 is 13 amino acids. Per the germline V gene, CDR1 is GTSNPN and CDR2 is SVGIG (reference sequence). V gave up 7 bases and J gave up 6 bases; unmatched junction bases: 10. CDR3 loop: CASELQGVKTQYF. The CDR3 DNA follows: TGTGCCTCGGAGCTACAGGGGGTGAAGACCCAGTACTTC.

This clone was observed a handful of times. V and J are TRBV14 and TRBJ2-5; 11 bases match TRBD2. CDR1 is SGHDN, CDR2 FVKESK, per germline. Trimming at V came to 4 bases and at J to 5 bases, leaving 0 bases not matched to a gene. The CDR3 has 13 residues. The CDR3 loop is CASSLAGGETQYF. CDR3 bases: TGTGCCAGCAGCCTAGCGGGAGGGGAGACCCAGTACTTC.

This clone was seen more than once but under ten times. This CDR3 is CASSLGGIAWGRGETQYF. As DNA, the CDR3 is TGTGCCAGCAGCTTAGGAGGAATTGCTTGGGGCCGTGGGGAGACCCAGTACTTC. The chain links TRBV7-9 to TRBJ2-5, with D tentatively TRBD1 (5 bases). In germline, CDR1 is SEHNR, CDR2 FQNEAQ (reference sequence). Trimming took 1 base from V and 5 from J, leaving 23 bases between them. The CDR3 spans 18 residues.

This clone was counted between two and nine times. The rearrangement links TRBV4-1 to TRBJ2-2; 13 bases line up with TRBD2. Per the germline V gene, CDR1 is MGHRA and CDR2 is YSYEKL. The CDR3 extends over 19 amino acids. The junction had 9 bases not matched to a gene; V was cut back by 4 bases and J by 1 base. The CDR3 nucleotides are TGCGCCAGCAGCCCCGTGAGACTAGCGGGAGGCCTGAACACCGGGGAGCTGTTTTTT. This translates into CASSPVRLAGGLNTGELFF.

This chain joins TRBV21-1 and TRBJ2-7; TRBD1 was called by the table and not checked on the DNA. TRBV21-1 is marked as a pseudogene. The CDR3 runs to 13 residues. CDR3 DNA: TGTGCCAGCAGCAAGAAGGGGTGGTACGAGCAGTACGTC. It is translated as CASSKKGWYEQYV.

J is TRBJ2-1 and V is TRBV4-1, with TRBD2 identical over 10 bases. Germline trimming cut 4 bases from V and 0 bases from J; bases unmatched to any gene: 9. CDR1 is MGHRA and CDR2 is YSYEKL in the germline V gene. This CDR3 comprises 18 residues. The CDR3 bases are TGCGCCAGCAGCCCCTGGGAGGCTAGCGGGAGCTCCTACAATGAGCAGTTCTTC. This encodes CASSPWEASGSSYNEQFF.

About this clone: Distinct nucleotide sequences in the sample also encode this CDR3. The CDR3 here is CASSSGDYGYTF. CDR3 sequence (DNA): TGTGCCAGCAGCTCCGGGGACTATGGCTACACCTTC. The chain links TRBV2 to TRBJ1-2; no definite D call. The V gene lost 6 bases and the J gene lost 3 bases, with 8 bases spanning the gap. The CDR3 is made up of 12 amino acids. The germline V gene has CDR1 SNHLY and CDR2 FYNNEI.

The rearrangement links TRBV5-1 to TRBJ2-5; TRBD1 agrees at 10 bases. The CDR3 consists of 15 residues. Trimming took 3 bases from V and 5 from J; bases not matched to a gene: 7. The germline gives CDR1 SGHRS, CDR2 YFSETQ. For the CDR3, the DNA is TGCGCCAGCAGCTGGACAGGGGGGTCGTTGGAGACCCAGTACTTC. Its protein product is CASSWTGGSLETQYF.

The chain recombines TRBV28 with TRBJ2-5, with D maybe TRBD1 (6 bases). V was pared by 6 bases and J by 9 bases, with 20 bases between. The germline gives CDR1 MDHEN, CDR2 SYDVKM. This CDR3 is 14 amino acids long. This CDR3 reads CASSPGTPQWAQYF. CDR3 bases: TGTGCCAGCAGCCCCGGGACACCCCAGTGGGCCCAGTACTTC. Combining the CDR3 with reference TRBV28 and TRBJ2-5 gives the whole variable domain DVKVTQSSRYLVKRTGEKVFLECVQDMDHENMFWYRQDPGLGLRLIYFSYDVKMKEKGDIPEGYSVSREKKERFSLILESASTNQTSMYLCASSPGTPQWAQYFGPGTRLLVL.

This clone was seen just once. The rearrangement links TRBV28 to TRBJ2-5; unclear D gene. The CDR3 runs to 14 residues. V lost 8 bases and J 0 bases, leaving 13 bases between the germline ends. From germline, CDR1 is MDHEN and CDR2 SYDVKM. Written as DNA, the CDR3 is TGTGCCAGCCTGAGTACAGACAACCAAGAGACCCAGTACTTC. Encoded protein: CASLSTDNQETQYF. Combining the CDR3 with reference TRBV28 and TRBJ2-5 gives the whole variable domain DVKVTQSSRYLVKRTGEKVFLECVQDMDHENMFWYRQDPGLGLRLIYFSYDVKMKEKGDIPEGYSVSREKKERFSLILESASTNQTSMYLCASLSTDNQETQYFGPGTRLLVL.

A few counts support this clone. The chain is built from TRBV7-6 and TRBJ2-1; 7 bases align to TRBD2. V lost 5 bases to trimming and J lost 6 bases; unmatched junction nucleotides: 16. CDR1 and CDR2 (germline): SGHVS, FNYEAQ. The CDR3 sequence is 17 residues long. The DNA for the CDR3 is TGTGCCAGCAGCGTGAATGGCGGGAGCATCGTTCGCAATGAGCAGTTCTTC. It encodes CASSVNGGSIVRNEQFF.

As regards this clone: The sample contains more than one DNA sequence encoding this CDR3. Here the CDR3 reads CAWGRAYEQYF. Written as DNA, the CDR3 is TGTGCCTGGGGCAGGGCCTACGAGCAGTACTTC. The V gene is TRBV30, the J gene TRBJ2-7, with D perhaps TRBD1 (5 bases). Trimming pared 5 bases from V and 2 bases from J, leaving 7 bases between. The V gene's germline CDR1 is GTSNPN and CDR2 SVGIG (reference sequence). The CDR3 sequence is 11 residues long.

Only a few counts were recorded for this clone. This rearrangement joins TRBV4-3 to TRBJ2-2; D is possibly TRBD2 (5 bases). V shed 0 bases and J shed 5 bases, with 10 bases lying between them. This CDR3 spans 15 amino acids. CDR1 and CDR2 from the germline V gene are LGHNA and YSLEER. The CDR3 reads CASSQDHGGTGELFF. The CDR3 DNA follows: TGCGCCAGCAGCCAAGATCATGGAGGAACCGGGGAGCTGTTTTTT.

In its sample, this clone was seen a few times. The CDR3 loop is CASTITSETYNEQFF. In DNA form, the CDR3 reads TGTGCCAGCACCATTACTAGCGAAACCTACAATGAGCAGTTCTTC. This chain joins TRBV27 and TRBJ2-1; 7 bases are shared with TRBD2. This CDR3 comprises 15 residues. Unmatched junction bases numbered 8, after V lost 7 bases and J lost 2 bases. CDR1 is MNHEY and CDR2 is SMNVEV in the germline V gene (reference sequence).

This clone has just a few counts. CDR3 protein: CASSYLGHSYEQYF. In nucleotides, the CDR3 is TGTGCCAGCAGCTATTTAGGACACAGCTACGAGCAGTACTTC. The rearrangement links TRBV7-8 to TRBJ2-7, with D perhaps matching TRBD1 (5 bases). This CDR3 spans 14 amino acids. The germline V gene has CDR1 SGHVS and CDR2 FQNEAQ. Trimming shortened V by 4 bases and J by 3 bases, and 13 bases separated the two germline ends.

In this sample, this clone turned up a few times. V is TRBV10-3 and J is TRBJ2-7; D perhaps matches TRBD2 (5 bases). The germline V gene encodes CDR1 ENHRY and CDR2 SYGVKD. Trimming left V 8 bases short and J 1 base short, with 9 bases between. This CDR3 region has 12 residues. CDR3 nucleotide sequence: TGTGCCATCGCCCCGGGGTCCTACGAGCAGTACTTC. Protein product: CAIAPGSYEQYF.